This TCR beta chain was identified in a study of T cells in Graves' hyperthyroidism and ophthalmopathy. Overall study findings and caveats: A model of 13 V-J pairs discriminated ophthalmopathy from stable hyperthyroidism. Blood shared most expanded thyroid clonotypes above 0.001.

Germline CDR1 SGHKS, CDR2 YYEKEE (reference sequence). V lost 3 bases to trimming and J lost 4 bases; unmatched junction nucleotides: 3. This CDR3 is 14 amino acids long. TCR beta CDR3 sequences were amplified from RNA transcripts. HTBI primers were employed in a first-round RT-PCR of the TCR CDR3. TCRdb re-derived calls from the multiplex PCR reads in MiXCR, one entry per CDR3 protein. The sample consists of 310,000 or so distinct CDR3 sequences, 15% to 20% of them appearing once. This clonotype was detected only a few times. Its antigen is unknown. Disease lasting under 3 months, a NOSPECS grade of at least 4, and a Clinical Activity Score of at least 3 were features of the ophthalmopathy patients. This sample holds PBMCs from about 10 ml fresh peripheral blood.

The V gene is TRBV5-5, the J gene TRBJ1-2, with TRBD1 matching 10 bases. The clonotype originates from a woman aged 60-70 years with Graves' ophthalmopathy. The sample consisted of blood. The CDR3 DNA reads TGTGCCAGCAGCTGGGACAGGGGCAGCTATGGCTACACCTTC. Translating it yields CASSWDRGSYGYTF.